This paragraph covers one T cell receptor (beta chain) sequence. The sample holds a few counts of this clonotype. Its antigen remains undetermined. One base away there is no much larger clone; base qualities are not given. V loses 0 bases, J loses 8 bases, and the germline ends lie 8 bases apart. CDR1 and CDR2 were assigned from the germline V gene (reference sequence) as LNHNV and YYDKDF. Counted from cysteine to phenylalanine, this CDR3 has 13 amino acids. The kept DNA is CDR3 alone, 39 bases in frame from the first base. The library was produced with PCR. Sequenced on an Illumina HiSeq 2500. TCR libraries were prepared with molecular barcoding, using unique molecular identifiers to normalize TCRbeta repertoire quantification. The public reads were reprocessed in TCRdb via fastp at Q25 and MiXCR, keeping in-frame beta chains. Every entry covers one CDR3 protein and lists the most common genes and DNA from its rows. Across this sample there are around 370,000 distinct CDR3 sequences, with over 9% seen only once. The ten largest clones capture around 2.4% of the sample.

The data derive from a study of T-cell reconstitution after alpha-beta-depleted transplantation in children (dated by TCRdb to the mid-2010s). In terms of the full investigation: The study quantitatively tracked T-cell immune reconstitution after TCRalphabeta/CD19-depleted allogeneic hematopoietic cell transplantation in children using TCR repertoire profiling.

The sample was PBMCs from the stem cell graft donor, taken from the stem cell graft. The receptor was derived from a human donor who donated a stem cell graft to a child with acute lymphoblastic leukemia. Recombination linked TRBV15 to TRBJ2-1, with the D segment identity uncertain. Here is the DNA: TGTGCCACCAGCAGAGATAGTTCCGATGAGCAGTTCTTC. Its protein reads: CATSRDSSDEQFF.